These T cell receptor beta chains were read from a single sample in a study of T-cell memory formation after mild COVID-19. TCRdb called the 5' RACE reads again in MiXCR, with one record for every CDR3 protein. The top ten clones hold 20% to 25% of a sample with some 290,000 distinct CDR3 sequences, 15% to 20% of them seen once. Sample: PBMCs or a T cell subset sorted from them (not recorded which). The receptor set was obtained from a man between 18 and 29 years old who had mild COVID-19 (a few samples of this study predate the infection). Cell type and time point are not known. Both conserved end residues are trimmed from each CDR3. Each record gives: V gene, J gene, CDR3 protein.

TRBV9,TRBJ2-5,ASSVGQGQETQY
TRBV9,TRBJ1-1,ASSVAGFTEAF
TRBV4-1,TRBJ2-7,ASSVYRGLDEQY
TRBV12-3/TRBV12-4,TRBJ2-5,ASSLAVGGETQY
TRBV10-3,TRBJ1-5,AISDHDRGGNQPQH
TRBV4-3,TRBJ1-4,ASSHLTGTDEKLF
TRBV7-9,TRBJ2-4,ASSLAETGTKNIQY
TRBV18,TRBJ2-5,ASSPLTGPQETQY
TRBV24-1,TRBJ1-1,ATSGAGGNTEAF
TRBV4-3,TRBJ2-3,ASSQEKKTDPQY
TRBV7-2,TRBJ2-5,ASSLRRGAGETQY
TRBV3-1,TRBJ2-2,ASSRPTGPTGELF
TRBV5-6,TRBJ1-1,ASSLPGQGTDTEAF
TRBV4-1,TRBJ1-2,ASSQDPTLNYGYT
TRBV4-3,TRBJ1-5,ASSQDPNQPQH
TRBV28,TRBJ2-1,ASVPGGNSNEQF
TRBV6-6,TRBJ1-1,ASSHSQGNTEAF
TRBV25-1,TRBJ1-6,ASSEAGQPSSPLH
TRBV29-1,TRBJ1-3,SVREAGAIY
TRBV7-6,TRBJ2-5,ASSLDLAGGEYQETQY
TRBV5-1,TRBJ2-5,ASSWASQETQY
TRBV12-3/TRBV12-4,TRBJ1-5,ASRNRGSNQPQH
TRBV2,TRBJ1-4,ASKGRETWDEKLF
TRBV29-1,TRBJ1-2,SVELGAPWSYGYT
TRBV6-6,TRBJ2-5,ASSYGREETQY
TRBV20-1,TRBJ2-2,SARDLVIPTGELF
TRBV7-9,TRBJ1-6,ASSLESSPLH
TRBV7-2,TRBJ2-3,ASSLQGLVATDTQY
TRBV3-1,TRBJ2-3,ASSQERGTDTQY
TRBV9,TRBJ1-5,ASSRGGNSNQPQH
TRBV18,TRBJ1-2,ASSPRGQIYGYT
TRBV6-2/TRBV6-3,TRBJ2-5,ASSNHGGEETQY
TRBV12-3/TRBV12-4,TRBJ1-4,ASSSRGGGVTTNEKLF
TRBV4-1,TRBJ1-1,ASSQVAGLGTEAF
TRBV24-1,TRBJ2-6,ATQGAAGANVLT
TRBV24-1,TRBJ2-7,ATSDPFSYEQY
TRBV7-2,TRBJ2-3,ASRPADTQY
TRBV4-3,TRBJ2-3,ASSRLAGMGPDTQY
TRBV5-1,TRBJ2-3,ASSLGLVGPTDTQY
TRBV5-1,TRBJ1-1,ASSLEQGASMNTEAF
TRBV5-1,TRBJ2-7,ASSSQGDYEQY
TRBV5-5,TRBJ1-5,ASSRFLGRNQPQH
TRBV6-1,TRBJ1-2,ASRLITAVYGYT
TRBV3-1,TRBJ2-7,ASSQFSSRQY
TRBV7-2,TRBJ1-2,ASSLDSYGYT
TRBV29-1,TRBJ1-1,SVETANTEAF
TRBV20-1,TRBJ2-3,SARSGGTDTQY
TRBV6-1,TRBJ2-1,ASSVAGVGNEQF
TRBV11-2,TRBJ2-1,ASSLGRNNEQF
TRBV21-1,TRBJ2-2,ASSKALAGNTGELF
TRBV7-2,TRBJ2-1,ASSLTGETYNEQF
TRBV29-1,TRBJ1-1,SVDYRSPTGRTEAF
TRBV7-2,TRBJ2-2,ASSPRANTGELF
TRBV29-1,TRBJ2-1,SVEGYRGQTVINEQF